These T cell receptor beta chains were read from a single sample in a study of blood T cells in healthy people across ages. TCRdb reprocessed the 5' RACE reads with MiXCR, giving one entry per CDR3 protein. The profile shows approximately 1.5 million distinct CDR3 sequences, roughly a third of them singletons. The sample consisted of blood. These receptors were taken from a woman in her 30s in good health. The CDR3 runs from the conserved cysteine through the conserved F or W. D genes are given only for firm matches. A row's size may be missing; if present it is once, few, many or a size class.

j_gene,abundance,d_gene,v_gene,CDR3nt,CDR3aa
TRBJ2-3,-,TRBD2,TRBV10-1,TGCGCCAGCAGTGAGCAACCTCCGGGACTAGGCATGAAAGATACGCAGTATTTT,CASSEQPPGLGMKDTQYF
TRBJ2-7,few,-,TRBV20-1,TGCAGTGCTAGAGATCCGCGCTCCTACGAGCAGTACTTC,CSARDPRSYEQYF
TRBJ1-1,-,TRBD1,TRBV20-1,TGCAGTGCTCCACTAAAGGGGGCATATAGAGGCACTGAAGCTTTCTTT,CSAPLKGAYRGTEAFF
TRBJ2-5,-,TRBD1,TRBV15,TGTGCCACCAGCAGAGATATTCAGGACAGGGGAATGAGAGAGACCCAGTACTTC,CATSRDIQDRGMRETQYF
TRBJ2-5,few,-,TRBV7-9,TGTGCCAGCGCCTCGGAGTACCCTGAAGTCCAGTACTTC,CASASEYPEVQYF
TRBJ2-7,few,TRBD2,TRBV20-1,TGCAGTGCTAGAGGGGCTAGCGGGAGTTACGAGCAGTACTTC,CSARGASGSYEQYF
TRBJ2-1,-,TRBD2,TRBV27,TGTGCCAGCAGTCCCGGGACTAGCGGGGTTGAGCAGTTCTTC,CASSPGTSGVEQFF
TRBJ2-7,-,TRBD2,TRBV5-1,TGCGCCAGCAGCTTGTGGGGCATTAACCTAGCGGGGGGACGTCGGGGCGACGAGCAGTACTTC,CASSLWGINLAGGRRGDEQYF
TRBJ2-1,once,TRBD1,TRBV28,TGTGCCAGCAGTATTCAGGGGGCCCAAATCCCCAATGAGCAGTTCTTC,CASSIQGAQIPNEQFF
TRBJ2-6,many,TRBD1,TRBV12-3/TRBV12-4,TGTGCCAGCAGTACAGGGGTTGGGGCCAACGTCCTGACTTTC,CASSTGVGANVLTF
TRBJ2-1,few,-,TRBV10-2,TGCGCCAGCAGAACACTAGGACCCAGCTCCTACAATGAGCAGTTCTTC,CASRTLGPSSYNEQFF
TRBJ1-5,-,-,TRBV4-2,TGTGCCAGCAGCCAAGATGAGTATAGGGGGAATCAGCCCCAGCATTTT,CASSQDEYRGNQPQHF
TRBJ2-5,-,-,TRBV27,TGTGCCAGCAGTTTAGGTCGCAGGGGAGGGGAGACCCAGTACTTC,CASSLGRRGGETQYF
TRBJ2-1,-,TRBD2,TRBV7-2,TGTGCCAGCAGCAAGGGACTAGCGGAGTCCTACAATGAGCAGTTCTTC,CASSKGLAESYNEQFF
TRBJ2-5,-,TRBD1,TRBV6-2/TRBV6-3,TGTGCCAGCAGGTTACCGGGACAGAACCAAGAGACCCAGTACTTC,CASRLPGQNQETQYF
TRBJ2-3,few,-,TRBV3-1,TGTGCCAGCAGCCCCCCTAGCCGTACCGTTTTTCTCACAGATACGCAGTATTTT,CASSPPSRTVFLTDTQYF
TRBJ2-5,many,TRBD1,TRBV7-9,TGTGCCAGCAGCTCCGGTGGACAGGGTTTCAAATCCATGGAGACCCAGTACTTC,CASSSGGQGFKSMETQYF
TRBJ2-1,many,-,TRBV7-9,TGTGCCAGCAGCTCGGGCCCTGGGGGCGAGCAGTTCTTC,CASSSGPGGEQFF
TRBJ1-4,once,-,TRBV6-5,TGTGACAGCAAAAAGGAGGAGTTTAATGAAAAACTGTTTTTT,CDSKKEEFNEKLFF
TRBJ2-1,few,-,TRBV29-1,TGCAGCGTTGTAGGGACAATCGGTGAGCAGTTCTTC,CSVVGTIGEQFF
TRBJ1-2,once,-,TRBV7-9,TGTGCCAGCAGCTTAGTAGTTTTAGAATCTGGCTACACCTTC,CASSLVVLESGYTF
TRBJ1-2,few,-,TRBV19,TGTGCCAGTAGCTACGAACAGGCGGTTGGCTACACCTTC,CASSYEQAVGYTF
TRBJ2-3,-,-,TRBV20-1,TGCAGTGCTAGTAACAGGGAAAAGGGCACAGATACGCAGTATTTT,CSASNREKGTDTQYF
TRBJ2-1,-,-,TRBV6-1,TGTGCCAGCAGTGAAGATCGACCTGAGCAGTTCTTC,CASSEDRPEQFF
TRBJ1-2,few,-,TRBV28,TGTGCCAGCAGTTTAATGGAATCGATGAGATATGGCTACACCTTC,CASSLMESMRYGYTF